This is a list of T cell receptor beta chains from one sample in a study of blood T cell repertoires in COVID-19. Clones were read by immunoSEQ multiplex PCR, and TCRdb kept only the in-frame ones, dropping some. The sample includes some 150,000 clones, about 80% seen only once; the top ten take approximately 9%. Sequencing was performed on peripheral blood. These receptors were obtained from a woman over 75 in a cohort sampled during active or convalescent COVID-19. CDR3s include the opening cysteine and the closing phenylalanine or tryptophan. The D gene is left open where the match is weak. The listing skips clone size in some rows; elsewhere it reads once, few, many or a size class.

cdr3_nt: TGTGCCAGCTCACCTCGACAGGGTGGTCAGCCCCAGCATTTT; cdr3_aa: CASSPRQGGQPQHF; j_call: TRBJ1-5; v_call: TRBV18; clone_size: few; d_call: TRBD1
cdr3_nt: TGTGCCTGGAGAGGGCTGTTGACAGGAGGCGAGCAGTACTTC; cdr3_aa: CAWRGLLTGGEQYF; j_call: TRBJ2-7; v_call: TRBV30; clone_size: -; d_call: -
cdr3_nt: TGTGCCAGCAGTTACGTGCCAGGGGATTTTCGTAGCAATCAGCCCCAGCATTTT; cdr3_aa: CASSYVPGDFRSNQPQHF; j_call: TRBJ1-5; v_call: TRBV6-2/TRBV6-3; clone_size: -; d_call: -
cdr3_nt: TGTGCCAGCAGATCCGACAGCGGGGGCTACACCTTC; cdr3_aa: CASRSDSGGYTF; j_call: TRBJ1-2; v_call: TRBV5-4; clone_size: -; d_call: -
cdr3_nt: TGTGCCAGCTCAGCCAGGGGAGCGGGGGTCACTGAAGCTTTCTTT; cdr3_aa: CASSARGAGVTEAFF; j_call: TRBJ1-1; v_call: TRBV18; clone_size: -; d_call: -
cdr3_nt: TGTGCCAGCAGCTTACTATGGACAGGGAGAACGAACACCGGGGAGCTGTTTTTT; cdr3_aa: CASSLLWTGRTNTGELFF; j_call: TRBJ2-2; v_call: TRBV7-3; clone_size: once; d_call: TRBD1
cdr3_nt: TGTGCCAGCTCACTTAACAGAGACACTGAAGCTTTCTTT; cdr3_aa: CASSLNRDTEAFF; j_call: TRBJ1-1; v_call: TRBV18; clone_size: -; d_call: -
cdr3_nt: TGCAGCTCAGTTGAAGGCCAGGTTATCTACAATGAGCAGTTCTTC; cdr3_aa: CSSVEGQVIYNEQFF; j_call: TRBJ2-1; v_call: TRBV29-1; clone_size: -; d_call: -
cdr3_nt: TGTGCCAGCAGTTATTGGGGGGGGCGGTCGTCAGGGGAGCTGTTTTTT; cdr3_aa: CASSYWGGRSSGELFF; j_call: TRBJ2-2; v_call: TRBV6-5; clone_size: -; d_call: -
cdr3_nt: TGTGCCAGCAGCGCAGCACAGGGGTCCGGGGAGCTGTTTTTT; cdr3_aa: CASSAAQGSGELFF; j_call: TRBJ2-2; v_call: TRBV9; clone_size: -; d_call: TRBD1
cdr3_nt: TGTGCCAGCAGTAAAAACGGGGGGACGCAGTATTTT; cdr3_aa: CASSKNGGTQYF; j_call: TRBJ2-3; v_call: TRBV27; clone_size: -; d_call: TRBD2
cdr3_nt: TGTGCCAGCAGTGACAGGAATGAGCAGTTCTTC; cdr3_aa: CASSDRNEQFF; j_call: TRBJ2-1; v_call: TRBV12-3/TRBV12-4; clone_size: -; d_call: -
cdr3_nt: TGCGCCAGCAGCCAAGAGGCGGGTGAGCAGTTCTTC; cdr3_aa: CASSQEAGEQFF; j_call: TRBJ2-1; v_call: TRBV4-3; clone_size: -; d_call: -
cdr3_nt: TGTGCCACCAGCAGAAAGACAGGGGGAAACACCATATATTTT; cdr3_aa: CATSRKTGGNTIYF; j_call: TRBJ1-3; v_call: TRBV15; clone_size: -; d_call: TRBD1
cdr3_nt: TGTGCCAGCAGCAGGGGTACAGATACGCAGTATTTT; cdr3_aa: CASSRGTDTQYF; j_call: TRBJ2-3; v_call: TRBV5-8; clone_size: -; d_call: -
cdr3_nt: TGTGCCACCAGCAGAGGAGGGGAGGGCTATGGCTACACCTTC; cdr3_aa: CATSRGGEGYGYTF; j_call: TRBJ1-2; v_call: TRBV15; clone_size: -; d_call: -
cdr3_nt: TGTGCCAGCAGCGTAGCTACCGGTGGCGGGGGGCTCGTAGCCACAGATACGCAGTATTTT; cdr3_aa: CASSVATGGGGLVATDTQYF; j_call: TRBJ2-3; v_call: TRBV9; clone_size: once; d_call: TRBD2
cdr3_nt: TGTGCCAGCAGCCCGCCGAGGCGCACTGAAGCTTTCTTT; cdr3_aa: CASSPPRRTEAFF; j_call: TRBJ1-1; v_call: TRBV5-8; clone_size: -; d_call: -
cdr3_nt: TGTGCCAGCAGCTTATGGACTAGCCTAAATGAGCAGTTCTTC; cdr3_aa: CASSLWTSLNEQFF; j_call: TRBJ2-1; v_call: TRBV7-2; clone_size: -; d_call: TRBD2
cdr3_nt: TGTGCCAGCAGCCAGGGCCTGGGGGCTGAACAGCCCCAGCATTTT; cdr3_aa: CASSQGLGAEQPQHF; j_call: TRBJ1-5; v_call: TRBV4-2; clone_size: -; d_call: -
cdr3_nt: TGTGCCAGCAGCCCGGAAGCGGGGCCCGCCTACAATGAGCAGTTCTTC; cdr3_aa: CASSPEAGPAYNEQFF; j_call: TRBJ2-1; v_call: TRBV5-5; clone_size: -; d_call: TRBD2
cdr3_nt: TGTGCCAGTAGCCATCGGACAGGCTATGGCTACACCTTC; cdr3_aa: CASSHRTGYGYTF; j_call: TRBJ1-2; v_call: TRBV19; clone_size: -; d_call: TRBD1
cdr3_nt: TGTGCCAGCAGTATACAGCGGGGGGCCGGAGAGACCCAGTACTTC; cdr3_aa: CASSIQRGAGETQYF; j_call: TRBJ2-5; v_call: TRBV2; clone_size: -; d_call: TRBD2
cdr3_nt: TGTGCCAGCAGCTCCCCTCCGGTTGCGCAGTATTTT; cdr3_aa: CASSSPPVAQYF; j_call: TRBJ2-3; v_call: TRBV5-8; clone_size: -; d_call: -
cdr3_nt: TGTGCCAGCTCACCGACCCTCGGGTCCGCCGGCGCCATCTCTGGAAACACCATATATTTT; cdr3_aa: CASSPTLGSAGAISGNTIYF; j_call: TRBJ1-3; v_call: TRBV18; clone_size: -; d_call: -
cdr3_nt: TGTGCCAGCAGACAGAGGACAGGGGTTGAAAAACTGTTTTTT; cdr3_aa: CASRQRTGVEKLFF; j_call: TRBJ1-4; v_call: TRBV2; clone_size: -; d_call: TRBD1
cdr3_nt: TGTGCCAGCGGACTCGACGGTAGGACTCGCGGAGCTTTCTTT; cdr3_aa: CASGLDGRTRGAFF; j_call: TRBJ1-1; v_call: TRBV2; clone_size: once; d_call: -
cdr3_nt: TGTGCCAGCAGCCTAGCGGGGACCTCGATCACGGGCGAGACCCAGTACTTC; cdr3_aa: CASSLAGTSITGETQYF; j_call: TRBJ2-5; v_call: TRBV2; clone_size: once; d_call: TRBD2
cdr3_nt: TGCAGCGTTGGGACAGGGCTAGTTCGGGGTGGGGCCAACGTCCTGACTTTC; cdr3_aa: CSVGTGLVRGGANVLTF; j_call: TRBJ2-6; v_call: TRBV29-1; clone_size: -; d_call: TRBD1
cdr3_nt: TGTGCCAGCAGTTTTTTGTCTAGCAGAGCCGGCGATGAGCAGTTCTTC; cdr3_aa: CASSFLSSRAGDEQFF; j_call: TRBJ2-1; v_call: TRBV28; clone_size: few; d_call: -
cdr3_nt: TGCGCCAGCAGCCCCGAGAAGGGGTTTATCAGCGGGGGTAAGACCGGGGAGCTGTTTTTT; cdr3_aa: CASSPEKGFISGGKTGELFF; j_call: TRBJ2-2; v_call: TRBV4-1; clone_size: -; d_call: TRBD2
cdr3_nt: TGTGCCACGCTGGGACAGGGGACCTCCCCCGAATATGGCTACACCTTC; cdr3_aa: CATLGQGTSPEYGYTF; j_call: TRBJ1-2; v_call: TRBV28; clone_size: few; d_call: TRBD1
cdr3_nt: TGTGCCAGCAGCCCTGATGCCAGCAATGAGCAGTTCTTC; cdr3_aa: CASSPDASNEQFF; j_call: TRBJ2-1; v_call: TRBV7-3; clone_size: -; d_call: -
cdr3_nt: TGTGCCAGCAGCTTACTCCCAGAGACCCAGTACTTC; cdr3_aa: CASSLLPETQYF; j_call: TRBJ2-5; v_call: TRBV7-9; clone_size: -; d_call: -
cdr3_nt: TGTGCCAGCAGCTCCCGACAGGGAGAGACCCAGTACTTC; cdr3_aa: CASSSRQGETQYF; j_call: TRBJ2-5; v_call: TRBV7-2; clone_size: -; d_call: TRBD1
cdr3_nt: TGTGCCAGCAGCCGAGAGTTCTATAGCAATCAGCCCCAGCATTTT; cdr3_aa: CASSREFYSNQPQHF; j_call: TRBJ1-5; v_call: TRBV7-8; clone_size: few; d_call: -
cdr3_nt: TGTGCCACCAGCGACAGGGGTAGGAACTATGGCTACACCTTC; cdr3_aa: CATSDRGRNYGYTF; j_call: TRBJ1-2; v_call: TRBV24-1; clone_size: -; d_call: TRBD1
cdr3_nt: TGTGCCACCAGACGAGGGGGACTAGACACAGATACGCAGTATTTT; cdr3_aa: CATRRGGLDTDTQYF; j_call: TRBJ2-3; v_call: TRBV24-1; clone_size: once; d_call: TRBD2
cdr3_nt: TGTGCCAGTAGTATCCCTAGCGGGGGGACCAACACCGGGGAGCTGTTTTTT; cdr3_aa: CASSIPSGGTNTGELFF; j_call: TRBJ2-2; v_call: TRBV19; clone_size: -; d_call: TRBD2
cdr3_nt: TGTGCCAGCAGCTTAGGTATAGGGGTGAACACCGGGGAGCTGTTTTTT; cdr3_aa: CASSLGIGVNTGELFF; j_call: TRBJ2-2; v_call: TRBV7-2; clone_size: -; d_call: -
cdr3_nt: TGCGCCAGCAGCCCTTATCCCGGGACAGGAGAAGCTTTCTTT; cdr3_aa: CASSPYPGTGEAFF; j_call: TRBJ1-1; v_call: TRBV4-3; clone_size: once; d_call: TRBD1